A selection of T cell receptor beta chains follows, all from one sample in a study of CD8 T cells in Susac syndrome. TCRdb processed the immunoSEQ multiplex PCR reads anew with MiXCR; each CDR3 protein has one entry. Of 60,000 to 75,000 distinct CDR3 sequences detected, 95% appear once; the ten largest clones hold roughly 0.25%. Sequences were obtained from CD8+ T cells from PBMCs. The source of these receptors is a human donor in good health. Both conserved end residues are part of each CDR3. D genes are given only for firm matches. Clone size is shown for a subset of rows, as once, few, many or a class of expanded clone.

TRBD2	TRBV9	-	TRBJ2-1	CASSPRGGDSYNEQFF	TGTGCCAGCAGCCCCCGGGGGGGCGACTCCTACAATGAGCAGTTCTTC
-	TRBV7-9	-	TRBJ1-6	CASSLGQDNSPLHF	TGTGCCAGCAGCTTAGGGCAGGACAATTCACCCCTCCACTTT
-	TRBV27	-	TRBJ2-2	CASARGQLGTGELFF	TGTGCCAGCGCGCGGGGTCAATTGGGTACCGGGGAGCTGTTTTTT
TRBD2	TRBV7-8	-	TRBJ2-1	CASSLEPAGYNEQFF	TGTGCCAGCAGCTTAGAACCAGCGGGGTACAATGAGCAGTTCTTC
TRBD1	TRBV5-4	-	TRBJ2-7	CASRNRDSVHEQYF	TGTGCCAGCAGGAACCGGGACAGTGTACACGAGCAGTACTTC
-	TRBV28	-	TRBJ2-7	CASSFGYSEQYF	TGTGCCAGCAGTTTTGGGTATTCCGAGCAGTACTTC
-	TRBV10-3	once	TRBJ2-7	CAIIDGANEQYF	TGTGCCATCATCGACGGGGCCAACGAGCAGTACTTC
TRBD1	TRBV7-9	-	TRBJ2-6	CASSPGTATGANVLTF	TGTGCCAGCAGCCCAGGGACAGCCACTGGGGCCAACGTCCTGACTTTC
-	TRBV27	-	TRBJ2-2	CASRQVPGELFF	TGTGCCAGCAGGCAGGTCCCTGGGGAGCTGTTTTTT
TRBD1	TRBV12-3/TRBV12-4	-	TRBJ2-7	CASSTTGNEQYF	TGTGCCAGCAGTACGACAGGGAACGAGCAGTACTTC
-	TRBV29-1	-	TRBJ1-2	CSVWKDYGYTF	TGCAGCGTCTGGAAGGACTATGGCTACACCTTC